The 15 T cell receptor beta chains given below trace back to one sample, sequenced in a study of T cell responses to AZD1222 COVID-19 vaccine. Measured with immunoSEQ multiplex PCR; TCRdb has only the in-frame clones, and not every one. The sample carries tens of thousands of clones, about four fifths recorded once. The starting material was peripheral blood, obtained 28 days after the second AZD1222 dose. These receptors were collected from an adult who received the AZD1222 COVID-19 vaccine.

The chain combines TRBV2 with TRBJ2-1, with TRBD1 identical over 7 bases. The CDR3 contains 15 residues. With 4 bases clipped from V and 0 bases from J, the junction kept 3 bases outside the gene matches. Germline V gene sequence: CDR1 SNHLY, CDR2 FYNNEI. For the CDR3, the DNA is TGTGCCAGCAGTGGGGACAGAGGCTCCTACAATGAGCAGTTCTTC. Protein product: CASSGDRGSYNEQFF.

The chain employs TRBV5-6 and TRBJ1-1; no firm D call. CDR3 size: 15 residues. With 2 bases removed from V and 1 base from J, the gap between germline ends came to 12 bases. CDR1 and CDR2 (germline): SGHDT, YYEEEE. CDR3 DNA: TGTGCCAGCAGCTTAAGCCGGGCAGGGAACACTGAAGCTTTCTTT. This translates into CASSLSRAGNTEAFF.

The rearrangement uses TRBV7-9 and TRBJ2-3; TRBD2 might be the D (7 bases). Trimming removed 1 base from V and 2 bases from J, with 19 bases in between. This CDR3 spans 18 amino acids. Looked up from germline, CDR1 is SEHNR and CDR2 is FQNEAQ (reference sequence). CDR3 loop: CASSLGAGRGPPTDTQYF. In DNA, the CDR3 is TGTGCCAGCAGCTTAGGGGCGGGGCGGGGGCCCCCCACAGATACGCAGTATTTT.

The J gene is TRBJ2-1, the V gene TRBV18; 11 nucleotides align to TRBD1. Trimming cost V 6 bases and J 6 bases; bases outside gene matches: 4. Germline-derived CDR1 and CDR2 are KGHSH and LQKENI. The CDR3 runs to 14 residues. CDR3 loop: CASSPGTGGNEQFF. DNA of the CDR3: TGTGCCAGCTCCCCCGGGACAGGGGGCAATGAGCAGTTCTTC.

The chain couples TRBV11-2 to TRBJ2-3, with 7 bases aligning to TRBD1. CDR1 SGHAT and CDR2 FQNNGV come from the germline V gene. Trimming removed 4 bases from V and 4 bases from J; junction bases left unmatched: 5. The CDR3 totals 14 residues. Written as DNA, the CDR3 is TGTGCCAGCAGCTCGAACAGGGGTGCAGATACGCAGTATTTT. This encodes CASSSNRGADTQYF.

This clone was observed a handful of times. The chain has TRBV2 and TRBJ2-3, with 7 bases that match TRBD2. Germline V gene sequence: CDR1 SNHLY, CDR2 FYNNEI. V dropped 8 bases and J dropped 5; count of bases not matched to a gene: 7. The CDR3 runs 13 residues. The CDR3 spells CASYQRGGDTQYF. The CDR3 DNA reads TGTGCCAGCTACCAGCGGGGCGGAGATACGCAGTATTTT. The full variable domain, rest sourced from reference TRBV2 and TRBJ2-3, is EPEVTQTPSHQVTQMGQEVILRCVPISNHLYFYWYRQILGQKVEFLVSFYNNEISEKSEIFDDQFSVERPDGSNFTLKIRSTKLEDSAMYFCASYQRGGDTQYFGPGTRLTVL.

This clone was recorded only once. The rearrangement links TRBV12-3 or TRBV12-4 to TRBJ1-5; D gene ambiguous. The CDR3 has 12 residues. V was trimmed by 5 bases and J by 5 bases, leaving 7 bases between them. The CDR3 bases are TGTGCCAGCAGTCCACTTCATCAGCCCCAGCATTTT. Its protein product is CASSPLHQPQHF.

The chain is built from TRBV6-1 and TRBJ1-5, with D unresolved. There are 14 residues in the CDR3. V lost 3 bases, J lost 0 bases, and 6 bases lay in between. The germline V gene has CDR1 MNHNS and CDR2 SASEGT. The CDR3 spells CASSDTNSNQPQHF. CDR3 nucleotides: TGTGCCAGCAGTGACACGAATAGCAATCAGCCCCAGCATTTT.

The chain links TRBV3-1 (or the pseudogene TRBV3-2) to TRBJ1-5; D gene unclear. Between the trimmed V and J ends, which lost 1 base and 7 bases, there was a span of 11 bases. Germline V gene sequence: CDR1 LGHDT, CDR2 YNNKEL (reference sequence). The CDR3 is made up of 14 amino acids. The CDR3 is CASSQVNNEQPQHF. The CDR3 DNA follows: TGTGCCAGCAGCCAAGTTAACAATGAGCAGCCCCAGCATTTT.

The chain uses TRBV6-2 or TRBV6-3 and TRBJ2-1, with a weak D call TRBD2 (5 bases). Germline CDR1 is MNHEY and CDR2 is SVGEGT. Trimming took 6 bases from V and 2 from J, leaving 17 bases between them. The CDR3 has 16 residues. CDR3 in DNA: TGTGCCAGCAGCCATAGATTCGAGGGCCCCTACAATGAGCAGTTCTTC. It encodes CASSHRFEGPYNEQFF.

V and J are TRBV2 and TRBJ2-6; possibly TRBD1 or TRBD2 for D (5 bases each). CDR1 is SNHLY, CDR2 FYNNEI, per germline. Trimming took off 4 bases at V and 2 bases at J, with 12 bases between the two ends. The CDR3 contains 16 residues. CDR3 bases: TGTGCCAGCAGTGTCCCTAGGGGACCTGGGGCCAACGTCCTGACTTTC. Protein sequence: CASSVPRGPGANVLTF.

The V call is TRBV24-1, the J call TRBJ2-2, with 10 bases that match TRBD1. Germline V CDR1 and CDR2: KGHDR, SFDVKD. V shed 3 bases and J 7 bases; nucleotides not matched to a gene: 4. This CDR3 region has 15 residues. The DNA of the CDR3 is TGTGCCACCAGTGATCCGGGACAGGGGAACGGGGAGCTGTTTTTT. Its translation: CATSDPGQGNGELFF.

This clone was found once. The chain carries TRBV27 and TRBJ2-7; D is possibly TRBD1 (5 bases). The germline V gene encodes CDR1 MNHEY and CDR2 SMNVEV (reference sequence). This CDR3 is 13 amino acids long. V was cut by 3 bases and J by 4 bases, with 10 bases left in between. The CDR3 sequence: CASSFSAGYEQYF. CDR3 sequence (DNA): TGTGCCAGCAGTTTTTCAGCAGGGTACGAGCAGTACTTC.

This chain connects TRBV3-1 (or the pseudogene TRBV3-2) to TRBJ1-1; D not certain. CDR3 size: 13 residues. With 1 base removed from V and 6 bases from J, the gap between germline ends came to 9 bases. Germline loops: CDR1 LGHDT, CDR2 YNNKEL (reference sequence). CDR3 residues: CASSQAIGSEAFF. Written as DNA, the CDR3 is TGTGCCAGCAGCCAAGCAATAGGTTCTGAAGCTTTCTTT.

This sequence joins TRBV2 and TRBJ1-1; no firm D call. Trimming took 7 bases from V and 3 from J, leaving 6 bases between them. This CDR3 has 11 residues. Germline values: CDR1 SNHLY, CDR2 FYNNEI. The CDR3 sequence: CASTGDTEAFF. The DNA for the CDR3 is TGTGCCAGCACCGGTGACACTGAAGCTTTCTTT.